This T cell receptor (beta chain) was recorded in a study of cytomegalovirus exposure and HLA in healthy donors. At the level of the study: The 130 or so validation repertoires, a later analysis reported, used the same platform as the 666 first-cohort repertoires.

Study-wide points: The classifier reportedly diagnosed cytomegalovirus status with high specificity and sensitivity. The majority of TCR sequences were rare, yet some public TCRs appeared in many donors.

With respect to this clone: What it binds is unknown.

The assay was immunoSEQ multiplex PCR, and TCRdb's table has in-frame clones only and misses some. The sample carries about 330,000 clones, roughly 89% recorded once. Germline V gene lookup returns CDR1 SGHNT and CDR2 YYREEE (reference sequence). V lost 0 bases and J lost 0; bases outside the gene matches: 9. The CDR3 contains 18 residues. Sequencing input: PBMCs. The chain recombines TRBV5-4 with TRBJ2-3; 8 bases are a match to TRBD2. The source of this sequence is a woman between 18 and 29 years old in good health and CMV-seronegative. This CDR3 reads CASSLAPTSGPSTDTQYF. CDR3 nucleotide sequence: TGTGCCAGCAGCTTGGCCCCCACTAGCGGACCTAGCACAGATACGCAGTATTTT.